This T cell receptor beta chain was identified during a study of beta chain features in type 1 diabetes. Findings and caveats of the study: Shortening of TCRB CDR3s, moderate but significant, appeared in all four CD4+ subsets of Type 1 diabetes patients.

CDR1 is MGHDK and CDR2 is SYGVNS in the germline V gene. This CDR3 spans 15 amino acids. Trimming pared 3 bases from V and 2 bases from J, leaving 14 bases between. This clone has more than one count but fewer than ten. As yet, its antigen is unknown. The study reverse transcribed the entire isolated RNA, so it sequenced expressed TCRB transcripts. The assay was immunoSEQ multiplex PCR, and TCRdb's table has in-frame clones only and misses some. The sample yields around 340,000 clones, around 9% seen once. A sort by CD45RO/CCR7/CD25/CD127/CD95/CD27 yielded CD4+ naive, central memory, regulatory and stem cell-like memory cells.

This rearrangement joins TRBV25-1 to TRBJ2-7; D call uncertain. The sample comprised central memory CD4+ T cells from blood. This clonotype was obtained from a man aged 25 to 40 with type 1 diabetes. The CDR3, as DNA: TGTGCCAGCAGTGAGGGTGGGCTTTCTACCTACGAGCAGTACTTC. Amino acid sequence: CASSEGGLSTYEQYF.